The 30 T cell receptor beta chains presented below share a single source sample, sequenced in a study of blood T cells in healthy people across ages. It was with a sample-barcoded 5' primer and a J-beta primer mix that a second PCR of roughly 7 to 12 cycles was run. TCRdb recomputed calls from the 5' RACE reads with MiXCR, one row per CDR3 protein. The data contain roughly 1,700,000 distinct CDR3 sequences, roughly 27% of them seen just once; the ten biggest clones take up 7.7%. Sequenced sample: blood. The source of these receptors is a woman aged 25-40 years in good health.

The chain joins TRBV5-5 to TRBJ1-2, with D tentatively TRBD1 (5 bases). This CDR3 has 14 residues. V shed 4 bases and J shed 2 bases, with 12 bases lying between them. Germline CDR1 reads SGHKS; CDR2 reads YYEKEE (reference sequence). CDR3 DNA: TGTGCCAGCAGCCCGACAGCTTTCAACTATGGCTACACCTTC. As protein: CASSPTAFNYGYTF.

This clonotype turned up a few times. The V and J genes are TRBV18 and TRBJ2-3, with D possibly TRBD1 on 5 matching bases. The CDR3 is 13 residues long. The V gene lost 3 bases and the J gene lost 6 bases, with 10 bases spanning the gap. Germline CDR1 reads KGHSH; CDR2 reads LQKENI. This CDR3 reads CASSPLGRDTQYF. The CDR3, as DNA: TGTGCCAGCTCACCCCTGGGGCGCGATACGCAGTATTTT.

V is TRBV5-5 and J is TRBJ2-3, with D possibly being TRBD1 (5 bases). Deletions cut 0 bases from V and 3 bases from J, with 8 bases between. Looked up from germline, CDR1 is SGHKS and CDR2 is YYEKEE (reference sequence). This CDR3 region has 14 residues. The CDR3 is CASSLVRVTDTQYF. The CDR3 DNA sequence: TGTGCCAGCAGCTTGGTCAGGGTTACAGATACGCAGTATTTT.

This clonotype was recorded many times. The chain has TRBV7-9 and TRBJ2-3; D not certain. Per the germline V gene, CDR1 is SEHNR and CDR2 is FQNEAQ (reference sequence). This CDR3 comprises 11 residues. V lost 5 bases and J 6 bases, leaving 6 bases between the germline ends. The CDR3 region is CASSPVDTQYF. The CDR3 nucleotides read TGTGCCAGCAGCCCCGTGGATACGCAGTATTTT. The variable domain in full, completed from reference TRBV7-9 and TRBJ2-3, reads DTGVSQNPRHKITKRGQNVTFRCDPISEHNRLYWYRQTLGQGPEFLTYFQNEAQLEKSRLLSDRFSAERPKGSFSTLEIQRTEQGDSAMYLCASSPVDTQYFGPGTRLTVL.

CDR3 in DNA: TGTGCCAGCAGTATACTAGCGGAGCCTCTGAGCTCCTACAATGAGCAGTACTTC. Protein: CASSILAEPLSSYNEQYF. The rearrangement joins TRBV6-5 to TRBJ2-7, with 8 bases aligning to TRBD2. Germline assignment: CDR1 MNHEY and CDR2 SVGAGI. V gave up 5 bases and J gave up 7 bases; unmatched junction bases: 22. The CDR3 is 18 amino acids.

CDR3 coding DNA: TGTGCCAGCAGCTCCTCGCGGGCCACAGGGGCGGGCGAGACCCAGTACTTC. Translated, it gives CASSSSRATGAGETQYF. The V call is TRBV7-7, the J call TRBJ2-5, with TRBD1 identical over 7 bases. CDR3 length: 17 residues. The trim removed 4 bases at V and 5 bases at J, leaving 16 bases unmatched. Germline values: CDR1 SSHAT, CDR2 FNYEAQ (reference sequence).

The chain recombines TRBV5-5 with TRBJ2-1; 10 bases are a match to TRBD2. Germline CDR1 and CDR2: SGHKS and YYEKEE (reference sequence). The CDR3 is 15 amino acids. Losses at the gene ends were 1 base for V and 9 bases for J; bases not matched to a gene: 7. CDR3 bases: TGTGCCAGCAGCTTGATCAGCGGGGGGGCCCGTGAGCAGTTCTTC. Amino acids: CASSLISGGAREQFF.

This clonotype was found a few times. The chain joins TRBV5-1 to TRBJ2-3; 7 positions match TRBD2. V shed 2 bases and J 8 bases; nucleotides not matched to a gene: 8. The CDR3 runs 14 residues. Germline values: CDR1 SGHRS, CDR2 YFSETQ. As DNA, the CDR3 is TGCGCCAGCAGCTTCCTAGCGGTTCAGGGTACGCAGTATTTT. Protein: CASSFLAVQGTQYF.

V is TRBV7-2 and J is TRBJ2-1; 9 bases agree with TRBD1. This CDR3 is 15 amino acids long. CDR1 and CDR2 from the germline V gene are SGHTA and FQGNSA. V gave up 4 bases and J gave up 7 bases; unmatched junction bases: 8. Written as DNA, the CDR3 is TGTGCCAGCAGCTCACACCTACAGGGGGCTAATGAGCAGTTCTTC. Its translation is CASSSHLQGANEQFF.

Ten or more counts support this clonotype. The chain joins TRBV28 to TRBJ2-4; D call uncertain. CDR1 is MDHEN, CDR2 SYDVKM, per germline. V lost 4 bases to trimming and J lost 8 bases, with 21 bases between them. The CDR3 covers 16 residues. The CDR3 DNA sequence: TGTGCCAGCAGTTCCCCCGAACTCCCCGCCTGGCACATTCAGTACTTC. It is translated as CASSSPELPAWHIQYF.

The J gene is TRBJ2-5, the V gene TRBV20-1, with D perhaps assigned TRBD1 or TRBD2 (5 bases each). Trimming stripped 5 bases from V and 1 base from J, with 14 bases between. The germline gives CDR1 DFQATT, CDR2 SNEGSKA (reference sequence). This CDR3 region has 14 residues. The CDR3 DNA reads TGCAGTGCTGGGGGTGGGGCAATCCAAGAGACCCAGTACTTC. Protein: CSAGGGAIQETQYF.

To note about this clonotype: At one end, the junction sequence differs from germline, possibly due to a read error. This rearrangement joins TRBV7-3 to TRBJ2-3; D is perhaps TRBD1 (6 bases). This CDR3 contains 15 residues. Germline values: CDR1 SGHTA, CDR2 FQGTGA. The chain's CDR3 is CTSSPRGSSTDTQYF. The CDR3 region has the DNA TGTACCAGCAGCCCCAGGGGTTCTAGCACAGATACGCAGTATTTT. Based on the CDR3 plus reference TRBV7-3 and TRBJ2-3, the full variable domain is GAGVSQTPSNKVTEKGKYVELRCDPISGHTALYWYRQSLGQGPEFLIYFQGTGAADDSGLPNDRFFAVRPEGSVSTLKIQRTERGDSAVYLCTSSPRGSSTDTQYFGPGTRLTVL.

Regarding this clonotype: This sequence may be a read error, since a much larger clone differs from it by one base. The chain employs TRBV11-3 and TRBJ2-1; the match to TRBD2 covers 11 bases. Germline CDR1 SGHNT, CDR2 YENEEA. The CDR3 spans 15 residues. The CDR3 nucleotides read TGTACCAGCAGCTCGGGACTAGCGGTTAACAATGAGCAGTTCTTC. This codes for CTSSSGLAVNNEQFF. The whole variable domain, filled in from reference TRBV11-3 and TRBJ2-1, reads EAGVVQSPRYKIIEKKQPVAFWCNPISGHNTLYWYLQNLGQGPELLIRYENEEAVDDSQLPKDRFSAERLKGVDSTLKIQPAELGDSAVYLCTSSSGLAVNNEQFFGPGTRLTVL.

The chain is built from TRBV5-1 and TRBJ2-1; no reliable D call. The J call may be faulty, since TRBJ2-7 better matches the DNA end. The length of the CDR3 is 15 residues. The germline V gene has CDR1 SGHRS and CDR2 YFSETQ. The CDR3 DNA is TGCGCCAGCAGCCGCTGGACGGGCAATTACAATGAGCAGTACTTC. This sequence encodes CASSRWTGNYNEQYF.

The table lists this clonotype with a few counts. Here the CDR3 DNA reads TGTGCCATCAGTGCGGATAGTTCCTACGAGCAGTACTTC. Protein sequence: CAISADSSYEQYF. This chain joins TRBV10-3 and TRBJ2-7, with no clear D. The CDR3 sequence is 13 residues long. Trimming pared 4 bases from V and 1 base from J, leaving 8 bases between. From germline, CDR1 is ENHRY and CDR2 SYGVKD.

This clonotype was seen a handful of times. In DNA form, the CDR3 reads TGTGCCAGCAGTTTACCGGACAGTAAAAGAAGGGATGGCTACACCTTC. It translates to CASSLPDSKRRDGYTF. The chain carries TRBV28 and TRBJ1-2, with D possibly matching TRBD1 (6 bases). CDR3 length equals 16 residues. CDR1 is MDHEN, CDR2 SYDVKM, per germline. V lost 2 bases and J lost 6, with 19 bases in between.

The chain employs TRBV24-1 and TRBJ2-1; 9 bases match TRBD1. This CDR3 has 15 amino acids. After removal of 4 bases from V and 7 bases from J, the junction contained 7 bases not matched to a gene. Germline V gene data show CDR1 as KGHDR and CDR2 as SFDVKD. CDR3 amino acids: CATSDSGTGLNEQFF. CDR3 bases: TGTGCCACCAGTGACTCCGGGACAGGGTTAAATGAGCAGTTCTTC.

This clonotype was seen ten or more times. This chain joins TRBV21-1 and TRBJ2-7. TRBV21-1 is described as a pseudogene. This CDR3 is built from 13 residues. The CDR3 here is CASGSGVFYEQYF. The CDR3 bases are TGTGCCAGCGGTAGTGGGGTGTTCTACGAGCAGTACTTC.

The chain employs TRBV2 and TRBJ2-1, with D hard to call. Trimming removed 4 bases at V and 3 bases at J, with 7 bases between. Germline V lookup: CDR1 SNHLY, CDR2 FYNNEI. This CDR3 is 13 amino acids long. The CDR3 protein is CASSVSLYNEQFF. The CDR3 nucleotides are TGTGCCAGCAGTGTATCCCTCTACAATGAGCAGTTCTTC.

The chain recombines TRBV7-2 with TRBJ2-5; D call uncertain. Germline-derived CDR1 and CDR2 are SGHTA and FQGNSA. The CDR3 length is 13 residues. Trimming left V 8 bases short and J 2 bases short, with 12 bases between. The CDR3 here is CASHHEFQETQYF. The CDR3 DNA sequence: TGTGCCAGCCATCACGAGTTTCAAGAGACCCAGTACTTC.

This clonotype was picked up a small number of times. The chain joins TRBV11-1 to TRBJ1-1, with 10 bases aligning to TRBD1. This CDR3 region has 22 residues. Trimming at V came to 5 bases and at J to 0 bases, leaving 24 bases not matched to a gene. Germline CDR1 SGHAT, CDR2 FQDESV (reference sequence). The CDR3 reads CASSRPRQGAERVGLMNTEAFF. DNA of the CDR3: TGTGCCAGCAGCCGCCCTCGACAGGGGGCGGAAAGGGTGGGTTTAATGAACACTGAAGCTTTCTTT.

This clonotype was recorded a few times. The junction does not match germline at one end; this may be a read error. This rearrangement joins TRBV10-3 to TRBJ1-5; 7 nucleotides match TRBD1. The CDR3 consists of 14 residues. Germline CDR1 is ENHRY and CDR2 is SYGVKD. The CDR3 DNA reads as TGTGCCATCAGTCCCGGACAGGACGATCAACCCCAGCATTTT. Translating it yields CAISPGQDDQPQHF.

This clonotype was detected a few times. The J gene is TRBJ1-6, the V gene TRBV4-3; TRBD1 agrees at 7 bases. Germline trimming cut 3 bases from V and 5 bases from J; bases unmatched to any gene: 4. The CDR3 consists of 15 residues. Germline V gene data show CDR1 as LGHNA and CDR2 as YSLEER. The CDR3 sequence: CASSQVDRDNSPLHF. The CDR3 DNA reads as TGCGCCAGCAGCCAGGTAGACAGGGATAATTCACCCCTCCACTTT.

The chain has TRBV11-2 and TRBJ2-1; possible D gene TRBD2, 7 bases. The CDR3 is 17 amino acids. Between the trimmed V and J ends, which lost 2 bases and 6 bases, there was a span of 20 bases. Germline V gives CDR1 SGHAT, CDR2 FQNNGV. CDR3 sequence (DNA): TGTGCCAGCAGCTTACTCTCGGGGGGCCTATTTGGCAATGAGCAGTTCTTC. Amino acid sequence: CASSLLSGGLFGNEQFF. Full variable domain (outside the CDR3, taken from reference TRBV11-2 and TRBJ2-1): EAGVAQSPRYKIIEKRQSVAFWCNPISGHATLYWYQQILGQGPKLLIQFQNNGVVDDSQLPKDRFSAERLKGVDSTLKIQPAKLEDSAVYLCASSLLSGGLFGNEQFFGPGTRLTVL.

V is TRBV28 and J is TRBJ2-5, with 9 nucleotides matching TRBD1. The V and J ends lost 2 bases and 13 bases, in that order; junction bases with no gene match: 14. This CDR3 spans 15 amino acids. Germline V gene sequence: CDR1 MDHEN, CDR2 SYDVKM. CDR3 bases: TGTGCCAGCAGTTTACAGACAGGGGGGGTCCACGAGCGGTACTTC. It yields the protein CASSLQTGGVHERYF.

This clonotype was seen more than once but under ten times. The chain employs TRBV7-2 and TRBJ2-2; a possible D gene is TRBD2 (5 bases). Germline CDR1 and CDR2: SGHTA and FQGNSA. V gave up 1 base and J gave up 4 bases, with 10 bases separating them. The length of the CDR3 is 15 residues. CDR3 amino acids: CASSLERLFTGELFF. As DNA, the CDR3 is TGTGCCAGCAGCTTAGAGCGACTATTCACCGGGGAGCTGTTTTTT.

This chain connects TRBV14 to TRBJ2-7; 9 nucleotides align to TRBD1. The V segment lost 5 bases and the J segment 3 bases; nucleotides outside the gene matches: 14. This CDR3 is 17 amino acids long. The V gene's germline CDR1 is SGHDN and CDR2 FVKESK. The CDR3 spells CASSSQSGTGFIYEQYF. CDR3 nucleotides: TGTGCCAGCAGCTCACAATCGGGGACAGGGTTTATCTACGAGCAGTACTTC.

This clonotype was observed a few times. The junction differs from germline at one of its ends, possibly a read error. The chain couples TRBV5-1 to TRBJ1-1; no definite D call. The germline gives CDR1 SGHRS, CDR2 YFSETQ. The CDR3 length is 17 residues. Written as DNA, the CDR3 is TGCGCCGGCAGCTTGGGTGTACGAGTACGGCTGAACACTGAAGCTTTCTTT. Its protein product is CAGSLGVRVRLNTEAFF.

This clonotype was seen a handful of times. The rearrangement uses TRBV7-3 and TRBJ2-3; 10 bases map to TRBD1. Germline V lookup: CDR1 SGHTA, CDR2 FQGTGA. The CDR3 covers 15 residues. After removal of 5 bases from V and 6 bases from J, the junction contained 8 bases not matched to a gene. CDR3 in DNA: TGTGCCAGCAGCCCAGGGGGGACAGGGGTGGATACGCAGTATTTT. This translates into CASSPGGTGVDTQYF. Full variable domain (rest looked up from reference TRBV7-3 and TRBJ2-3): GAGVSQTPSNKVTEKGKYVELRCDPISGHTALYWYRQSLGQGPEFLIYFQGTGAADDSGLPNDRFFAVRPEGSVSTLKIQRTERGDSAVYLCASSPGGTGVDTQYFGPGTRLTVL.

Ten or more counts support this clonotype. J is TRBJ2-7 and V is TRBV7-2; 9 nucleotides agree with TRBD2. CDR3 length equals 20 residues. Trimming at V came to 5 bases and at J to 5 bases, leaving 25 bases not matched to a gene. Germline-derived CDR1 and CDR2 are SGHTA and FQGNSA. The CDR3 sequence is CASSLERLGLAGMKEDEQYF. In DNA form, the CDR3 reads TGTGCCAGCAGCCTCGAACGGTTAGGGCTAGCGGGGATGAAGGAGGACGAGCAGTACTTC. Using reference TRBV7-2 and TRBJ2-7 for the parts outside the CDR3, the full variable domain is GAGVSQSPSNKVTEKGKDVELRCDPISGHTALYWYRQSLGQGLEFLIYFQGNSAPDKSGLPSDRFSAERTGGSVSTLTIQRTQQEDSAVYLCASSLERLGLAGMKEDEQYFGPGTRLTVT.